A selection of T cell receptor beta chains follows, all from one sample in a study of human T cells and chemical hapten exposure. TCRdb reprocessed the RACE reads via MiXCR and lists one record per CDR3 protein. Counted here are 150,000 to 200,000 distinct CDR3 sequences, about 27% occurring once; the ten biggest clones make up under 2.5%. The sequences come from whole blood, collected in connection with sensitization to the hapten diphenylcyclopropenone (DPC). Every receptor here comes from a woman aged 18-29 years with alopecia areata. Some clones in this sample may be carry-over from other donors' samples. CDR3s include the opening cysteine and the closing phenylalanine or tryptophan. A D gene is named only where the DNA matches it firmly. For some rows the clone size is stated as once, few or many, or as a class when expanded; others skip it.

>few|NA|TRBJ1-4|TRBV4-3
TGCGCCAGCAGCCACAACGTTGGGTTTGAAAAACTGTTTTTT
CASSHNVGFEKLFF
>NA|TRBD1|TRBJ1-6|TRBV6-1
TGTGCCAGCAGTGAACGGGACAGGGTTTCCTCCTCCTATAATTCACCCCTCCACTTT
CASSERDRVSSSYNSPLHF
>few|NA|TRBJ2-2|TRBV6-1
TGTGCCAGCAGTGGGAGTCGGTCCGGGACCGGGGAGCTGTTTTTT
CASSGSRSGTGELFF
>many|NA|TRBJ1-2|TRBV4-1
TGCGCCAGCAGCCCAGCCAGGACATCCGTCTATGGCTACACCTTC
CASSPARTSVYGYTF
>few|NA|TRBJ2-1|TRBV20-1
TGCAGTGCTAGAGATCAACTAGTCTCCTACAATGAGCAGTTCTTC
CSARDQLVSYNEQFF
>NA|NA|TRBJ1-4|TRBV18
TGTGCCAGCTCACCTGATGATGAAAAACTGTTTTTT
CASSPDDEKLFF
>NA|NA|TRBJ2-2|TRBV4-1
TGCGCCAGCAGCCAAGGGGACGGCAGGACAACCGGGGAGCTGTTTTTT
CASSQGDGRTTGELFF
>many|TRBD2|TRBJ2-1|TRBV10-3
TGTGCCATCAGTGGAAAGCGGGAGGGCCAGGATGAGCAGTTCTTC
CAISGKREGQDEQFF
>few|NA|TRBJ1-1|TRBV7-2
TGTGCCAGCACCAAACCCGGGGCGTGGGGGAACACTGAAGCTTTCTTT
CASTKPGAWGNTEAFF
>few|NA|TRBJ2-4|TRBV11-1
TGTGCCAGCAGCTTAGCCCCGGCTTTGGACATTCAGTACTTC
CASSLAPALDIQYF
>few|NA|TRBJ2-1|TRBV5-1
TGCGCCAGCAGCAATAAAACGGGACTCCAAAGGAATGAGCAGTTCTTC
CASSNKTGLQRNEQFF
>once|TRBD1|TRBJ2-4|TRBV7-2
TGTGCCAGCAGCTCAGGGGGCGCGCGTTCTAGAAACATTCAGTACTTC
CASSSGGARSRNIQYF
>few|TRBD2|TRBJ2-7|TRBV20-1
TGCAGTGGTGGACTAGCGGGAGGGTCCCACGAGCAGTACTTC
CSGGLAGGSHEQYF
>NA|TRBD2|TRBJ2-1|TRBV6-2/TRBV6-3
TGTGCCAGCAGCCCTCTAGCGGGAGCGGGTGAGCAGTTCTTC
CASSPLAGAGEQFF
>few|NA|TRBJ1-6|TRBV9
TGTGCCAGCAGCCGACTCGATTCACCCCTCCACTTT
CASSRLDSPLHF
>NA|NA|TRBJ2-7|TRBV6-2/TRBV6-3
TGTGCCAGCAGTTACCTCTACGAGCAGTACTTC
CASSYLYEQYF
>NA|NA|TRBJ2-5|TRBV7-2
TGTGCCAGCAGCTTAGCCGCGCAGCCTCAAGAGACCCAGTACTTC
CASSLAAQPQETQYF
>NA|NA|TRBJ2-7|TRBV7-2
TGTGCCAGCAGCTTATTGGACACCTACTACGAGCAGTACTTC
CASSLLDTYYEQYF
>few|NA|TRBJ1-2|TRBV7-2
TGTGCCAGCAGCTTTCTTAAACGGAGCTACACCTTC
CASSFLKRSYTF
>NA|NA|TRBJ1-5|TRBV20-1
TGCAGTGCTAGAGATCGGCAGGGCGAAAGGAGGCCCCAGCATTTT
CSARDRQGERRPQHF
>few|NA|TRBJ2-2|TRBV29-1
TGCAGCGTTGGCAGGGGGGCGAACACCGGGGAGCTGTTTTTT
CSVGRGANTGELFF
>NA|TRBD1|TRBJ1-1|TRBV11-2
TGTGCCAGCACCCCGGACAGGGGGTTTACTGAAGCTTTCTTT
CASTPDRGFTEAFF